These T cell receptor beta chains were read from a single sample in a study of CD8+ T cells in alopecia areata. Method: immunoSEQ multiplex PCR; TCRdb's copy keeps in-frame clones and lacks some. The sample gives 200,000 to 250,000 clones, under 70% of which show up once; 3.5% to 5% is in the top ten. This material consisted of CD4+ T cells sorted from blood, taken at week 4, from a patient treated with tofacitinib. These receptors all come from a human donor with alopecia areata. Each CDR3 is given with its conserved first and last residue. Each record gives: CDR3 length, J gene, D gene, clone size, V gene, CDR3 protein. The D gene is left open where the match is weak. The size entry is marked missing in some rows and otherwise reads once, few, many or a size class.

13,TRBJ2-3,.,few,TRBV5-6,CASSLQGSDTQYF
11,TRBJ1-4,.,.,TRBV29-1,CSVAVGEPLFF
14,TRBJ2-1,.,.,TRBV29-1,CSVVEREPWNEQFF
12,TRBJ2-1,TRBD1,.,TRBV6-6,CASSSTGNEQFF
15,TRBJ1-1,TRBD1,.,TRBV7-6,CASSLAYRGKAEAFF
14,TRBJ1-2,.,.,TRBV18,CASSSKSGNSGYTF
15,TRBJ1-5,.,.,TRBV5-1,CASSLESRLYQPQHF
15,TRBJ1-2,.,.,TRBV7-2,CASSLQARDVGPWAF
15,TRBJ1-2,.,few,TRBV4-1,CASSHPYRDGEGYTF
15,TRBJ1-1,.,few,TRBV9,CASTLLGGGGTEAFF
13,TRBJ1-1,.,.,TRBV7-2,CASSTGTNTEAFF
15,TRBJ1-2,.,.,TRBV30,CAWNVYRGSHYGYTF
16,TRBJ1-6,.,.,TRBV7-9,CASSLFPAGENSPLHF
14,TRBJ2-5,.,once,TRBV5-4,CASSLGGSRETQYF
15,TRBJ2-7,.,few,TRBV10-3,CATTHNGANGYEQYF
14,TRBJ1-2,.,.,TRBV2,CASSDLEPSYGYTF
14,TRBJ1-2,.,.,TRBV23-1,CASSQSKGAGGYTF
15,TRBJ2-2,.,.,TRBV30,CAWTPGTTGTGELFF
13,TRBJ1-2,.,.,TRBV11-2,CASSLRLQGGYTF
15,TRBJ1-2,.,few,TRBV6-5,CASSYSGRTVGGYTF
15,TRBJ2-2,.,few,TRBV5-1,CASSLASRNTGELFF
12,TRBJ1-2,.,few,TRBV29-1,CSSADYSYGYTF
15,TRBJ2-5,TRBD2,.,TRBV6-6,CASSYSLAGQETQYF
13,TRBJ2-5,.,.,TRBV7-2,CASSLVGGETQYF
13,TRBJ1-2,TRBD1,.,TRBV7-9,CASSPDRANGYTF
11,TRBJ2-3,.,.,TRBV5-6,CASSSTDTQYF
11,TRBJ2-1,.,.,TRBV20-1,CSAPDYNEQFF
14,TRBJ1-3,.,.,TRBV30,CAWSVGGFGNTIYF
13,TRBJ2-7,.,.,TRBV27,CASGRDGNYEQYF
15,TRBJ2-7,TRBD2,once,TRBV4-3,CASSQDRGGQRVQYF
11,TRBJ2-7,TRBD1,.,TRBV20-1,CSAATGVGQYF
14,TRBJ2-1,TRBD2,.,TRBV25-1,CASSETSGVDEQFF
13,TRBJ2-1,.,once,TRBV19,CASSIGFNNEQFF
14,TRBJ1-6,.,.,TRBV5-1,CASSHGTTNSPLHF
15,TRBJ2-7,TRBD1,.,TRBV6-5,CASSYGGTGSYEQYF
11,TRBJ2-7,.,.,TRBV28,CASSLGYEQYF
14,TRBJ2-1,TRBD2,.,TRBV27,CASSLAGGYNEQFF
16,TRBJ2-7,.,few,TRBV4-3,CASSQDRSAGGYEQYF
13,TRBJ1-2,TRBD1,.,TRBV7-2,CASTSQGGTGYTF
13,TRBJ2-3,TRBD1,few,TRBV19,CASSTGDTDTQYF
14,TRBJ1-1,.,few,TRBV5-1,CASSLGTANTEAFF
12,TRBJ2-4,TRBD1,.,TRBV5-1,CAGATGKNIQYF
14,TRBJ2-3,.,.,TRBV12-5,CASGPGGSTDTQYF
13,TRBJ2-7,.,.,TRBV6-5,CASRRLGGYEQYF
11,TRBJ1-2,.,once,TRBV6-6,CASSGNYGYTF
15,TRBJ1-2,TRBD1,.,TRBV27,CASSFHRGMSYGYTF
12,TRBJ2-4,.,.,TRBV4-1,CRNGVPKNIQYF
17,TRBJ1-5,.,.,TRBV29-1,CSEDLTSIGCRNQPQHF
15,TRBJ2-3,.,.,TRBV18,CASSFGLGVADTQYF
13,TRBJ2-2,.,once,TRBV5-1,CASSFLDTGELFF
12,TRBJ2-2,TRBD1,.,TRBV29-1,CSGRDSAGELFF
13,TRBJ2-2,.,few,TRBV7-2,CASSHVGVGELFF
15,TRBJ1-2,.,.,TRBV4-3,CASSQAGTANYGYTF
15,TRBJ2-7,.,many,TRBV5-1,CASTPSVLGAYEQYF
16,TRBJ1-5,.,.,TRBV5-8,CASSPTLGQANQPQHF